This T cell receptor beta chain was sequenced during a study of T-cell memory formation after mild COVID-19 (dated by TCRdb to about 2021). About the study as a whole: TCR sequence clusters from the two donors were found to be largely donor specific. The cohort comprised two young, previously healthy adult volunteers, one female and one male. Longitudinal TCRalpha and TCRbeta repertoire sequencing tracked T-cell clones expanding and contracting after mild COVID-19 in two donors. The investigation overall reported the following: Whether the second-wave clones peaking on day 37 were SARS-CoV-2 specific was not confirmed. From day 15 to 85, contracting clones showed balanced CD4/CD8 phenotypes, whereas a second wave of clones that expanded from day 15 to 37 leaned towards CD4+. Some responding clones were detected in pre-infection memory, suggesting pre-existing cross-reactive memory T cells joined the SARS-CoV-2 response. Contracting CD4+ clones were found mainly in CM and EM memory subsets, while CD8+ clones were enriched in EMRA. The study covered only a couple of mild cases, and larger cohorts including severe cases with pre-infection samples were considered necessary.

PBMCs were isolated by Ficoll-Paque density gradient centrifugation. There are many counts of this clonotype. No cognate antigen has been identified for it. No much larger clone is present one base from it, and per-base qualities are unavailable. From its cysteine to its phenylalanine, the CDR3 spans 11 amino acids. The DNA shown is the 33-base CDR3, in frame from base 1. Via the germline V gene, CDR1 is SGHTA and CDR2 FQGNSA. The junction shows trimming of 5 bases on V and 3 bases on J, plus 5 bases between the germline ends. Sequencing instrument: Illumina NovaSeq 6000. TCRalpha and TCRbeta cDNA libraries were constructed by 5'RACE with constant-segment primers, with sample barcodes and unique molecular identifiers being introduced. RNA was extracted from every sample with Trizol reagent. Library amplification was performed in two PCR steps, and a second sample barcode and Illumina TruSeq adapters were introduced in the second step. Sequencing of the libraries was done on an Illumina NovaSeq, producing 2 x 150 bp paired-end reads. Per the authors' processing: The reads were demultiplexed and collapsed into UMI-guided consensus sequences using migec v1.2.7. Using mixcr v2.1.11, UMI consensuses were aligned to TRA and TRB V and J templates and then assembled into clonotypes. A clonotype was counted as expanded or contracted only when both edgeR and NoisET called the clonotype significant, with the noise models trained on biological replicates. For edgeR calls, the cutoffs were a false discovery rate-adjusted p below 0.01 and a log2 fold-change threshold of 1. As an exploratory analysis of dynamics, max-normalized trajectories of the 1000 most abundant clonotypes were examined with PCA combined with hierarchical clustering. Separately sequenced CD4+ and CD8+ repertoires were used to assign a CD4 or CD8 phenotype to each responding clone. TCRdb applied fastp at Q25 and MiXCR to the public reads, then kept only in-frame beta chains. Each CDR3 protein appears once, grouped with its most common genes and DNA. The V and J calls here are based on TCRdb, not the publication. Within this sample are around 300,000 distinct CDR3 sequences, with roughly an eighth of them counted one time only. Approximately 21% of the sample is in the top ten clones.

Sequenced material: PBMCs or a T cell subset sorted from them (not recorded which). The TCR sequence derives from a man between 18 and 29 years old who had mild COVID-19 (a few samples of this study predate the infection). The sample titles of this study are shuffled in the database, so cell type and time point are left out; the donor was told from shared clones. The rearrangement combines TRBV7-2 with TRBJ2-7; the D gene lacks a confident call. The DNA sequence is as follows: TGTGCCAGCAGCGGGGTCTACGAGCAGTACTTC. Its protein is CASSGVYEQYF.